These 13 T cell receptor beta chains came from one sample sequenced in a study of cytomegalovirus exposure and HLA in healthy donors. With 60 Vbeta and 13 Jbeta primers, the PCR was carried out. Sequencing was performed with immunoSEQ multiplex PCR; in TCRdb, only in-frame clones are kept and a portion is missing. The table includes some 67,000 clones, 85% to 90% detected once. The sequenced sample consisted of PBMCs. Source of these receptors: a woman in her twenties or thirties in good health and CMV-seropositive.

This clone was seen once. CDR3 in DNA: TGTGCCAGCAGCTTAGATGGGGGCGGGAGGGCCCGGCCCCAGTACTTC. Translating gives CASSLDGGGRARPQYF. This sequence joins TRBV11-2 and TRBJ2-5; 9 bases are a match to TRBD2. The CDR3 spans 16 residues. V was clipped by 0 bases and J by 9 bases; unmatched bases: 11. In germline, CDR1 is SGHAT, CDR2 FQNNGV.

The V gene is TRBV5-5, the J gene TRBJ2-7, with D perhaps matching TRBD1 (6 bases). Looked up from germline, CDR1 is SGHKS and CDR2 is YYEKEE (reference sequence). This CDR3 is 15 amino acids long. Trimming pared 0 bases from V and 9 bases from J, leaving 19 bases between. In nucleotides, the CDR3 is TGTGCCAGCAGCTTGGAGCGGAACAGGGTTTTGGTGCAGTACTTC. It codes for CASSLERNRVLVQYF.

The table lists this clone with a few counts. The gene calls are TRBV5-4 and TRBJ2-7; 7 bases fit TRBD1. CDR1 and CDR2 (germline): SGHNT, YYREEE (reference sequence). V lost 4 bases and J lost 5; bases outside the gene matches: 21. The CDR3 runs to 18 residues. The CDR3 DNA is TGTGCCAGCAGCCCGGACCGGGACAGAGAGGGAAATGTTAACGAGCAGTACTTC. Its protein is CASSPDRDREGNVNEQYF.

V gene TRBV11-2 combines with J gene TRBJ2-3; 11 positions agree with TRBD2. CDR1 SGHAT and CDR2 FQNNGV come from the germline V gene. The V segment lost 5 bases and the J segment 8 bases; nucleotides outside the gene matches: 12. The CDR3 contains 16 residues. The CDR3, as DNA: TGTGCCAGCAGCATTCGACTAGCGGGAACTGCTAGTACGCAGTATTTT. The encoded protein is CASSIRLAGTASTQYF.

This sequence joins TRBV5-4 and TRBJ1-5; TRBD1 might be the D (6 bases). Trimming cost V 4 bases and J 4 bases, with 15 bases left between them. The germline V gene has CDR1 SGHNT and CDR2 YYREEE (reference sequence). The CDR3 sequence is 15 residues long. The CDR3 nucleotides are TGTGCCAGCAGCACAGGCCACAGGGCTAATCAGCCCCAGCATTTT. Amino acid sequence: CASSTGHRANQPQHF.

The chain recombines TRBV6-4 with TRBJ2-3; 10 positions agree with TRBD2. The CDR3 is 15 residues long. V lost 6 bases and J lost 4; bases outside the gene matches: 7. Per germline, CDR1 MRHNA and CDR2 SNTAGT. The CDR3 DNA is TGTGCCAGCAGCCGAGCGGGAGGGCCCTCAGATACGCAGTATTTT. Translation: CASSRAGGPSDTQYF.

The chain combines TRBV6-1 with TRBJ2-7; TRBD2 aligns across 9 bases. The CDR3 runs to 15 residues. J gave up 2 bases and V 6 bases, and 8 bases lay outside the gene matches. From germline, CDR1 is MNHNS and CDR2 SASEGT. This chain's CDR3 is CASSLASGATYEQYF. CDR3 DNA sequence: TGTGCCAGCAGCCTGGCTAGCGGGGCCACCTACGAGCAGTACTTC.

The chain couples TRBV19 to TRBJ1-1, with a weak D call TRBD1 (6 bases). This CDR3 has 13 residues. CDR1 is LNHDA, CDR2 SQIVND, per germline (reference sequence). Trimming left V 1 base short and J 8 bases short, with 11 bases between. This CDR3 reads CASSIARGTEAFF. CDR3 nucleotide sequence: TGTGCCAGTAGTATAGCCCGAGGGACAGAAGCTTTCTTT.

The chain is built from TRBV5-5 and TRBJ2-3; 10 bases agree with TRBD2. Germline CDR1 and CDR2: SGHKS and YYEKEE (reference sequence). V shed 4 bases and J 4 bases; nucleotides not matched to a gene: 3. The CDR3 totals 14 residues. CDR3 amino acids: CASSPSGSPDTQYF. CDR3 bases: TGTGCCAGCAGCCCTAGCGGGAGTCCAGATACGCAGTATTTT.

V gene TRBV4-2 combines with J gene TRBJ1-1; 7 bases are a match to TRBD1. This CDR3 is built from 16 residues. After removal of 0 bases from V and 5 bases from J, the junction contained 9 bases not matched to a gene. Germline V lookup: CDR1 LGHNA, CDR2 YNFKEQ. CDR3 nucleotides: TGTGCCAGCAGCCAAGATCGCGGAGGGGGCCGGACTGAAGCTTTCTTT. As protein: CASSQDRGGGRTEAFF.

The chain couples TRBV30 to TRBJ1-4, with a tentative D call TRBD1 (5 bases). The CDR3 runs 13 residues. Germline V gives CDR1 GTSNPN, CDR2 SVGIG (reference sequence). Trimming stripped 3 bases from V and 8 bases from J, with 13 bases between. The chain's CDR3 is CAWRGPGREKLFF. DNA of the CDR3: TGTGCCTGGAGGGGGCCCGGGAGAGAAAAACTGTTTTTT.

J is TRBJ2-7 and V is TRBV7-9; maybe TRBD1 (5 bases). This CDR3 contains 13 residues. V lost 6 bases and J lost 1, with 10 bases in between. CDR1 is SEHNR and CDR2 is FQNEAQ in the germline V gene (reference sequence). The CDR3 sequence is CASSHDSSYEQYF. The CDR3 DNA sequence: TGTGCCAGCAGTCACGACAGTTCCTACGAGCAGTACTTC.

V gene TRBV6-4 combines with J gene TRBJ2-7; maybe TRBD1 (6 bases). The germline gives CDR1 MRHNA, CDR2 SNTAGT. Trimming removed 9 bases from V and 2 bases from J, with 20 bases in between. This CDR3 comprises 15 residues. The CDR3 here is CARDAQGNVPYEQYF. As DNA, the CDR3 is TGTGCCAGGGACGCCCAGGGGAATGTTCCCTACGAGCAGTACTTC.